This TCR beta chain was recorded in a study of beta chain features in type 1 diabetes. Expressed TCRB transcripts were sequenced because the isolated RNA had all been reverse transcribed beforehand. An average of roughly 4 million reads was obtained for naive, central memory and regulatory T cell samples. TCRdb keeps only in-frame clones here, not all; method: immunoSEQ multiplex PCR. The sample shows more than 250,000 clones, approximately 16% of them seen only once. Stem cell-like memory, regulatory, central memory and naive CD4+ cells were sorted via CD45RO/CCR7/CD25/CD127/CD95/CD27. V gave up 4 bases and J gave up 10 bases, with 12 bases separating them. CDR3 length: 12 residues. The germline V gene encodes CDR1 MDHEN and CDR2 SYDVKM. Notes on the study in general: Among all four CD4+ subsets, Type 1 diabetes patients had TCRB CDR3s that were moderately but significantly shorter. Fewer insertions but more deletions were seen at VDJ junctions in type 1 diabetes patients. Compared with healthy donors, patients appeared to share more similar naive, central memory and regulatory TCRB repertoires.

This clone came up a few times. No antigen is known for it. This TCR was recovered from a man aged 18 to 30 with type 1 diabetes. The sample consisted of naive CD4+ T cells from blood. The rearrangement joins TRBV28 to TRBJ2-3; tentatively, D is TRBD1 (6 bases). The CDR3 nucleotides are TGTGCCAGCAGTTCCCAGACAGGTCCGCAGTATTTT. Amino acid sequence: CASSSQTGPQYF.